This T cell receptor beta chain came from a study of blood T cell repertoires in COVID-19. Study context: PBMCs, B-cell-depleted T cells, or T cells were the source of the cDNA or gDNA that made up the material.

Original handling: Using reference gene primer amplification, nucleated cell counts were estimated. This table comes from immunoSEQ multiplex PCR, and its TCRdb copy is limited to in-frame clones, with some not included. The DNA was the basis for D and trimming; V, J and clone size are from that table. The sample includes roughly 150,000 clones, approximately 88% of them seen just once. The CDR3 totals 14 residues. The junction had 8 bases not matched to a gene; V was cut back by 6 bases and J by 8 bases. The germline CDR1 and CDR2 sequences are LNHDA and SQIVND (reference sequence). This clone was counted a single time.

Material for sequencing was peripheral blood. The V gene is TRBV19, the J gene TRBJ2-7; 12 bases line up with TRBD1. The clonotype was recovered from a man in his sixties with acute or convalescent COVID-19. CDR3: CASSPGQGAFKQYF. The CDR3 bases are TGTGCCAGTAGCCCGGGACAGGGGGCTTTCAAGCAGTACTTC.